This T cell receptor beta chain was identified during a study of blood T cell repertoires in COVID-19. On the study more broadly: Researchers got acute and convalescent COVID-19 samples from the United States, Italy and Spain. PBMCs, B-cell-depleted T cells, or T cells provided the cDNA or gDNA that made up the material.

This clone was detected a few times. CDR3 length: 17 amino acids. In the original processing: Reference gene primers were amplified, and this amplification served to estimate nucleated cell counts. TCRdb's table, derived via immunoSEQ multiplex PCR, lists solely in-frame clones and lacks some. The DNA gave D and trimming, while V, J and clone size come from that table. The sample includes fewer than 400,000 clones, roughly nine tenths seen only once; the top ten take approximately 1.8%. This receptor was obtained from a woman in her 30s with COVID-19, enrolled during active disease. This sequence joins TRBV21-1 and TRBJ2-3; the table assigns TRBD2, which was not confirmed against the DNA. TRBV21-1 counts as a pseudogene. Material for sequencing was peripheral blood. The CDR3 spells CASSKGLAGGGADTQYF. The CDR3, as DNA: TGTGCCAGCAGCAAAGGACTAGCGGGGGGAGGGGCAGATACGCAGTATTTT.